The following is a T cell receptor beta chain sequence with its context. CDR1 and CDR2 from the germline V gene are MNHEY and SVGAGI. V dropped 6 bases and J dropped 6; count of bases not matched to a gene: 14. This CDR3 comprises 15 residues. This sample is drawn from a study of shared clonotypes between healthy human individuals. The data were produced by immunoSEQ multiplex PCR, yet TCRdb's version contains in-frame clones alone and is incomplete. The sample includes some 300,000 clones, less than 75% seen only once; the top ten take about 9.4%. This clonotype was sampled from a man aged 25 to 40 in good health. V usage is TRBV6-5 and J usage is TRBJ2-7, with TRBD2 identical over 7 bases. The specimen was memory CD4+ T cells sorted from blood. Subset specified: CD45RA-negative fraction. CDR3 bases: TGTGCCAGCAGGCCCACGTCGGCGGGAGTTGGCGAGCAGTACTTC. Protein: CASRPTSAGVGEQYF.